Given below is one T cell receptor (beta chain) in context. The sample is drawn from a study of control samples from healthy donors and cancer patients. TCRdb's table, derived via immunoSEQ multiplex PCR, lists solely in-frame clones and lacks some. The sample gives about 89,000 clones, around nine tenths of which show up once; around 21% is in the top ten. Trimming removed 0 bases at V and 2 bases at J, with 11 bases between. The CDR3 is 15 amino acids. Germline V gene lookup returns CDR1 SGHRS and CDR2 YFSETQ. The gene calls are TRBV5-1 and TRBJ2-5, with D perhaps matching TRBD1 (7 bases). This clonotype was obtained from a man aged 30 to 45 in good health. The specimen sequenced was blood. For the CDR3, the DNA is TGCGCCAGCAGCTTGGGCCAGGGGGGTCAAGAGACCCAGTACTTC. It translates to CASSLGQGGQETQYF.